This T cell receptor (beta chain) was sequenced in a study of CD8+CD57+ T cells in acquired aplastic anemia. Study observations and caveats: The same twenty-nine CD8+ CDR3 sequences occurred in patients and in controls.

All patients picked for sequencing had shown, by flow cytometry, an expansion of CD8+CD57+ cells. Every patient presented with severe acquired aplastic anemia. This clonotype was detected only a few times. The antigen remains undetermined. Profiling of TCR beta VDJ combinations and CDR3 sequences used genomic DNA as template. MiXCR, applied by TCRdb to the reads, yields one record per CDR3 protein. This sample yields fewer than 85,000 distinct CDR3 sequences, of which under 80% are seen a single time; 80% to 90% belongs to the top ten. The junction had 4 bases not matched to a gene; V was cut back by 2 bases and J by 0 bases. The length of the CDR3 is 15 residues. In germline, CDR1 is SQVTM, CDR2 ANQGSEA.

The receptor was derived from a human donor with aplastic anemia. The sample taken for sequencing was sorted CD4+, CD8+, or CD8+CD57+ T cells (not recorded which) from PBMCs. This chain joins TRBV29-1 and TRBJ2-1; 7 bases are a match to TRBD2. CDR3 bases: TGCAGCGTTGAATTACTAGCGTACTCCTACAATGAGCAGTTCTTC. Amino acids: CSVELLAYSYNEQFF.